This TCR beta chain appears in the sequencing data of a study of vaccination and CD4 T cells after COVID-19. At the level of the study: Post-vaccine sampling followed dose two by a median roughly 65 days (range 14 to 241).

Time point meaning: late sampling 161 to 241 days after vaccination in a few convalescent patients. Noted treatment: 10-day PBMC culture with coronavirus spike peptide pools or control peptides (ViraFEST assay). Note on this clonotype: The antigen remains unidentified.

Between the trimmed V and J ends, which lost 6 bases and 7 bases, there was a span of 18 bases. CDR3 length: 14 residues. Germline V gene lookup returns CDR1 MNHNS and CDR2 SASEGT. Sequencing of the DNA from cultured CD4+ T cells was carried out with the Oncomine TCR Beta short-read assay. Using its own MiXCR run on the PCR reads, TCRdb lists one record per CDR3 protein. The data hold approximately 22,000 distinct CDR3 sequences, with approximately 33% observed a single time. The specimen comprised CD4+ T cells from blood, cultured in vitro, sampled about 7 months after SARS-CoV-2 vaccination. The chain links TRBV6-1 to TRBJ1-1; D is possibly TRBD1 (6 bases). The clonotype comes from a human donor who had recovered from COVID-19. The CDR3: CASRPINREIEAFF. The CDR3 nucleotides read TGTGCCAGCAGACCTATTAACAGGGAAATTGAAGCTTTCTTT.